The clone carrying this T cell receptor beta chain was seen a few times. Its specificity is not known. This sample is part of a study of T cell repertoires in cytomegalovirus infection. Study overall: Signatures in public TCR beta sequences pointed to both CMV infection and matching HLA type. Findings and caveats of the study: Ex vivo responses were dominated by HLA-C-restricted CMV-specific TCR beta clonotypes.

TCRdb reprocessed the reads via MiXCR and lists one record per CDR3 protein. The data show roughly 720,000 distinct CDR3 sequences, with 35% to 45% seen just once and 2.8% held by the top ten. The germline V gene encodes CDR1 SGHDT and CDR2 YYEEEE. The V and J ends lost 7 bases and 5 bases, in that order; junction bases with no gene match: 13. The CDR3 is 15 amino acids. The TCR originated in a human donor in good health (CMV status not recorded). Some clones in this sample may be carry-over from other donors' samples. The source material was PBMCs. V is TRBV5-6 and J is TRBJ1-2; TRBD1 matches 8 bases. In DNA form, the CDR3 reads TGTGCCAGCGGCCCTAGAGGACAGGGTGCATATGGCTACACCTTC. This encodes CASGPRGQGAYGYTF.